A selection of T cell receptor beta chains follows, all from one sample in a study of cytomegalovirus exposure and HLA in healthy donors. Data came from immunoSEQ multiplex PCR; TCRdb stores just in-frame clones and leaves some out. The table includes some 130,000 clones, roughly 84% detected once. The sequencing sample was made of PBMCs. Receptors were obtained from a boy between 10 and 17 years old in good health and CMV-seronegative. Each CDR3 is given with its conserved first and last residue. D genes are given only for firm matches. Clone size, where shown, is once, few, many, or a class for clones that have expanded.

abundance,j_gene,d_gene,v_gene,CDR3aa,CDR3nt
-,TRBJ2-1,TRBD2,TRBV19,CASSIVGGSNEQFF,TGTGCCAGTAGTATCGTTGGCGGGAGTAATGAGCAGTTCTTC
-,TRBJ2-6,TRBD1,TRBV5-4,CASSTARDRGRSGANVLTF,TGTGCCAGCAGCACCGCTCGGGACAGGGGTAGGTCTGGGGCCAACGTCCTGACTTTC
-,TRBJ2-7,TRBD1,TRBV30,CAWSPGTGNREQYF,TGTGCCTGGAGTCCCGGGACAGGGAACCGGGAGCAGTACTTC
-,TRBJ1-3,-,TRBV7-6,CASSPQLGQSGNTIYF,TGTGCCAGCAGCCCCCAATTGGGGCAGTCCGGAAACACCATATATTTT
-,TRBJ2-2,-,TRBV9,CASSVVAGAGAGELFF,TGTGCCAGCAGCGTAGTGGCAGGGGCTGGGGCCGGGGAGCTGTTTTTT
-,TRBJ2-7,-,TRBV15,CATSSLLDRLGAYEQYF,TGTGCCACCAGCTCCCTTTTAGACAGGCTAGGGGCCTACGAGCAGTACTTC
-,TRBJ1-1,-,TRBV30,CAWTPWGGMNTEAFF,TGTGCCTGGACTCCATGGGGGGGGATGAACACTGAAGCTTTCTTT
-,TRBJ2-7,TRBD2,TRBV7-9,CASSLAVGLAGEQYF,TGTGCCAGCAGCTTAGCTGTGGGACTAGCGGGCGAGCAGTACTTC
-,TRBJ1-2,-,TRBV16,CASSQSPQGKSNYGYTF,TGTGCCAGCAGCCAATCTCCGCAGGGAAAATCTAACTATGGCTACACCTTC
-,TRBJ1-1,TRBD1,TRBV27,CASSFDRGNTEAFF,TGTGCCAGCAGTTTCGACAGGGGGAACACTGAAGCTTTCTTT
few,TRBJ1-2,TRBD1,TRBV29-1,CSVEVIRAGGLGYGYTF,TGCAGCGTTGAAGTCATTAGGGCAGGGGGCTTGGGCTATGGCTACACCTTC
few,TRBJ2-7,-,TRBV7-9,CASSGALRFYEQYF,TGTGCCAGCAGCGGAGCACTACGATTCTACGAGCAGTACTTC
-,TRBJ2-7,TRBD1,TRBV30,CAWRAGTGLIYSYEQYF,TGTGCCTGGCGAGCCGGGACAGGCCTAATCTACTCCTACGAGCAGTACTTC
few,TRBJ1-1,TRBD1,TRBV19,CASNPIDRGRNTEAFF,TGTGCCAGTAACCCCATCGACAGGGGAAGAAACACTGAAGCTTTCTTT
-,TRBJ1-1,-,TRBV5-1,CASSFVEPMMNTEAFF,TGCGCCAGCAGCTTCGTAGAGCCGATGATGAACACTGAAGCTTTCTTT
-,TRBJ2-7,-,TRBV7-8,CASSLSFYEQYF,TGTGCCAGCAGCTTATCTTTTTACGAGCAGTACTTC
-,TRBJ2-6,-,TRBV7-3,CASSLMGLVRSGANVLTF,TGTGCCAGCAGCTTAATGGGGCTAGTCCGCTCTGGGGCCAACGTCCTGACTTTC
once,TRBJ2-3,-,TRBV27,CASSLSFPGPHTQYF,TGTGCCAGCAGTTTATCGTTTCCAGGGCCACATACGCAGTATTTT
-,TRBJ1-4,-,TRBV4-3,CASSQDMGRSEKLFF,TGCGCCAGCAGCCAAGATATGGGTAGGAGTGAAAAACTGTTTTTT
once,TRBJ1-1,TRBD1,TRBV9,CASSADRGRKTEAFF,TGTGCCAGCAGCGCAGACAGGGGGCGAAAAACTGAAGCTTTCTTT
-,TRBJ2-1,-,TRBV9,CASSPEAGAGEQFF,TGTGCCAGCAGCCCTGAGGCGGGGGCGGGTGAGCAGTTCTTC
-,TRBJ1-2,-,TRBV15,CATSRDRGFYGYTF,TGTGCCACCAGCAGAGACAGGGGATTCTATGGCTACACCTTC
-,TRBJ2-7,-,TRBV6-5,CASSYLLVSYEQYF,TGTGCCAGCAGTTATCTTCTAGTTTCATACGAGCAGTACTTC
-,TRBJ2-1,TRBD2,TRBV7-9,CASSRLAGVYNEQFF,TGTGCCAGCAGCCGACTAGCGGGGGTGTACAATGAGCAGTTCTTC
few,TRBJ2-2,TRBD2,TRBV5-4,CASSHSLAGYTGELFF,TGTGCCAGCAGTCATAGCCTAGCGGGGTACACCGGGGAGCTGTTTTTT
-,TRBJ1-1,-,TRBV9,CASSVGHLNTEAFF,TGTGCCAGCAGCGTGGGACATTTGAACACTGAAGCTTTCTTT
once,TRBJ1-5,-,TRBV2,CASTIWELQPQHF,TGTGCCAGCACCATTTGGGAGCTTCAGCCCCAGCATTTT
once,TRBJ2-5,-,TRBV7-9,CASSSGVRVEETQYF,TGTGCCAGCAGCTCCGGTGTGAGAGTAGAGGAGACCCAGTACTTC
-,TRBJ2-7,TRBD2,TRBV7-2,CASSSSGGAYEQYF,TGTGCCAGCAGCTCTAGCGGGGGGGCCTACGAGCAGTACTTC
-,TRBJ1-2,-,TRBV4-2,CASSQETVSSHYGYPF,TGTGCCAGCAGCCAAGAGACAGTTTCGTCCCACTATGGCTACCCCTTC
-,TRBJ1-5,-,TRBV6-4,CASSEGANQPQHF,TGTGCCAGCAGTGAGGGGGCCAATCAGCCCCAGCATTTT
-,TRBJ1-2,TRBD1,TRBV14,CASSHGTGNGYTF,TGTGCCAGCAGCCACGGGACAGGGAACGGCTACACCTTC
-,TRBJ2-7,TRBD1,TRBV5-5,CASSPYQGASEQYF,TGTGCCAGCAGCCCCTACCAGGGGGCTAGCGAGCAGTACTTC
-,TRBJ1-2,TRBD1,TRBV7-9,CASSLASGGRPNYGYTF,TGTGCCAGCAGCTTAGCTTCAGGGGGGAGGCCTAACTATGGCTACACCTTC
-,TRBJ2-1,TRBD2,TRBV4-2,CASSQEITSGKSEQFF,TGTGCCAGCAGCCAAGAGATTACTAGCGGGAAGTCAGAGCAGTTCTTC
-,TRBJ1-2,TRBD1,TRBV6-1,CASSSKTGRSYGYTF,TGTGCCAGCAGTTCCAAGACAGGGAGATCCTATGGCTACACCTTC
-,TRBJ2-7,TRBD1,TRBV5-1,CASSFDRALGYEQYF,TGCGCCAGCAGCTTCGACAGGGCCCTTGGCTACGAGCAGTACTTC
-,TRBJ2-7,-,TRBV13,CASSFYRSSYEQYF,TGTGCCAGCAGCTTCTATAGAAGCTCCTACGAGCAGTACTTC
-,TRBJ2-7,-,TRBV6-5,CAISEGGGLDEQYF,TGTGCCATCAGTGAAGGTGGGGGCCTCGACGAGCAGTACTTC
few,TRBJ1-5,-,TRBV6-5,CASNSRNQPQHF,TGTGCCAGCAACAGTAGGAATCAGCCCCAGCATTTT
-,TRBJ2-2,-,TRBV7-2,CASTVRGLPNTGELFF,TGTGCCAGCACCGTTAGAGGGCTCCCGAACACCGGGGAGCTGTTTTTT
-,TRBJ1-2,-,TRBV6-5,CASSDPGYGYTF,TGTGCCAGCAGTGACCCCGGGTATGGCTACACCTTC
-,TRBJ2-2,TRBD1,TRBV7-2,CASILTGTGGELFF,TGTGCCAGCATCCTGACAGGGACAGGCGGGGAGCTGTTTTTT
-,TRBJ1-1,-,TRBV30,CAWNPGRRESEAFF,TGTGCCTGGAACCCGGGCAGGCGGGAGTCTGAAGCTTTCTTT
-,TRBJ1-5,-,TRBV28,CASSSPVSNQPQHF,TGTGCCAGCAGTTCACCAGTTAGCAATCAGCCCCAGCATTTT
-,TRBJ2-7,-,TRBV6-5,CASSSLARSVLGEQYF,TGTGCCAGCAGTTCGCTAGCGCGATCCGTCCTAGGTGAGCAGTACTTC
-,TRBJ2-1,TRBD2,TRBV11-2,CASSTISGRASNEQFF,TGTGCCAGCAGCACGATTAGCGGGAGGGCCTCCAATGAGCAGTTCTTC
-,TRBJ1-4,TRBD1,TRBV27,CASSFGNRGEKLFF,TGTGCCAGCAGTTTCGGTAACAGGGGCGAAAAACTGTTTTTT
-,TRBJ2-1,-,TRBV7-2,CASSLTGTQDYNEQFF,TGTGCCAGCAGCCTAACCGGGACTCAGGATTACAATGAGCAGTTCTTC
few,TRBJ1-2,-,TRBV11-2,CASSSRTATKGYTF,TGTGCCAGCAGCTCAAGGACAGCGACCAAAGGCTACACCTTC
-,TRBJ1-1,-,TRBV29-1,CSVDFPLRGPPEAFF,TGCAGCGTTGATTTCCCCCTTCGCGGGCCCCCTGAAGCTTTCTTT
-,TRBJ2-5,TRBD2,TRBV7-9,CARRGLAGGQETQYF,TGTGCCAGGAGGGGACTAGCGGGGGGGCAAGAGACCCAGTACTTC
-,TRBJ1-1,TRBD1,TRBV19,CASKNTGGTEAFF,TGTGCCAGTAAAAACACAGGGGGCACTGAAGCTTTCTTT
-,TRBJ1-1,-,TRBV7-2,CASSSRLSTEAFF,TGTGCCAGCAGCTCCCGGTTGAGCACTGAAGCTTTCTTT